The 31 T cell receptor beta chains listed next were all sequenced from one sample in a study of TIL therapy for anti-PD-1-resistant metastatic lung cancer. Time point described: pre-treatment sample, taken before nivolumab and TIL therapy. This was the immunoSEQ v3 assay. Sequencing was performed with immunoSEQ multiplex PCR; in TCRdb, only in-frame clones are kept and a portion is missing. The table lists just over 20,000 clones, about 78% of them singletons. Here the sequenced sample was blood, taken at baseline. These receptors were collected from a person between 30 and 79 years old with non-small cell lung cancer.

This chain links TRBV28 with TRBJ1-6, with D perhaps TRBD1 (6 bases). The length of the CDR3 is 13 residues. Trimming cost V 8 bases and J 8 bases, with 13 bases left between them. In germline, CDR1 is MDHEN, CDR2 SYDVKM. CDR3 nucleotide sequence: TGTGCCAGCGGATCAAACAGGGATTCACCCCTCCACTTT. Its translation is CASGSNRDSPLHF.

Here the CDR3 DNA reads TGTGCCATCAGCCAGGGGGCGGCGGAGACCCAGTACTTC. It specifies CAISQGAAETQYF. This chain joins TRBV10-3 and TRBJ2-5; 8 nucleotides match TRBD1. The J segment lost 5 bases and the V segment lost 6 bases, leaving 5 bases of the junction unmatched. This CDR3 comprises 13 residues. CDR1 ENHRY and CDR2 SYGVKD come from the germline V gene.

As DNA, the CDR3 is TGTGCCAGCAGTTACCGCCTGGACAGGGGCGGCGAGCAGTACTTC. Protein product: CASSYRLDRGGEQYF. This chain connects TRBV6-5 to TRBJ2-7; the match to TRBD1 covers 9 bases. Trimming at V came to 2 bases and at J to 6 bases, leaving 8 bases not matched to a gene. The CDR3 has 15 amino acids. The germline CDR1 and CDR2 sequences are MNHEY and SVGAGI.

Here the CDR3 DNA reads TGTGCCAGCAGTTTCTTTTCGGAAAATGAAGCTTTCTTT. It encodes CASSFFSENEAFF. The rearrangement links TRBV27 to TRBJ1-1; D ambiguous. The V gene lost 3 bases and the J gene lost 7 bases, with 12 bases spanning the gap. CDR1 and CDR2 (germline): MNHEY, SMNVEV (reference sequence). This CDR3 contains 13 residues.

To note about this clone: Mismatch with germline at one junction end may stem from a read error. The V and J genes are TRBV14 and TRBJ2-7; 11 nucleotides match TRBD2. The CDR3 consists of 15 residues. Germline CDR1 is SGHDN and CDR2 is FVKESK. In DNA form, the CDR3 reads TGTGCCAGCAGCCAACCGGGACTAGCGGCACAGGAGCGGTACTTC. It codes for CASSQPGLAAQERYF.

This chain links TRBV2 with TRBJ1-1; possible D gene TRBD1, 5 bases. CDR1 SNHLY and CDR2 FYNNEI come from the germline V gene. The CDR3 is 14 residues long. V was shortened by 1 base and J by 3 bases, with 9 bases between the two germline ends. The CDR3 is CASSEGQGYTEAFF. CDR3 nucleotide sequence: TGTGCCAGCAGTGAAGGGCAGGGCTACACTGAAGCTTTCTTT.

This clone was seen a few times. CDR3 coding DNA: TGTGCCAGCAGCCAAGGAGCAGCGGGGGGGACTCGCACAGATACGCAGTATTTT. It translates to CASSQGAAGGTRTDTQYF. The chain joins TRBV4-2 to TRBJ2-3; 10 bases fit TRBD2. J gave up 1 base and V 1 base, and 8 bases lay outside the gene matches. The length of the CDR3 is 18 residues. The germline V gene has CDR1 LGHNA and CDR2 YNFKEQ.

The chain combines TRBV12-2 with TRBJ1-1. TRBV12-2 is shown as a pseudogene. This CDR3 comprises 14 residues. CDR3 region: CASRLKDLRTEAFF. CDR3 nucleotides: TGTGCAAGTCGCTTAAAGGACTTAAGGACTGAAGCTTTCTTT.

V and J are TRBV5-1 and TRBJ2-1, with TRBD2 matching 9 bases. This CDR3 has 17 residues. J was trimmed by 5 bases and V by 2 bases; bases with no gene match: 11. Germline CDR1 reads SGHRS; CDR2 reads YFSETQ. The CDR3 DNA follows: TGCGCCAGCAGCTTCTGGCGGGGGGGGGCAAAGGACAATGAGCAGTTCTTC. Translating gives CASSFWRGGAKDNEQFF.

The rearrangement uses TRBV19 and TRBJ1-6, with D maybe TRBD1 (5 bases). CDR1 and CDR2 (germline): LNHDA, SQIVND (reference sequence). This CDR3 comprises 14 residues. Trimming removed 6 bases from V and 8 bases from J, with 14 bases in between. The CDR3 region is CASSYRNSHSPLHF. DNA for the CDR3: TGTGCCAGTAGCTACAGGAATTCGCATTCACCCCTCCACTTT.

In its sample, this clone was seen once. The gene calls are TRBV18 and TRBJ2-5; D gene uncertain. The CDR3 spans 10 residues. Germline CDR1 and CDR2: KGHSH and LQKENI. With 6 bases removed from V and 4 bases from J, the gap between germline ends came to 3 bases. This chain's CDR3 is CASSRETQYF. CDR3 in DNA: TGTGCCAGCTCTCGAGAGACCCAGTACTTC.

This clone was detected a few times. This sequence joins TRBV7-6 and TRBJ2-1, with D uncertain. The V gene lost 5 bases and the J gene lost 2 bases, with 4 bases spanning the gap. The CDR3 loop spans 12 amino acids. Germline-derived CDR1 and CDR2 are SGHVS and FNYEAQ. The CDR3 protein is CASSGPYNEQFF. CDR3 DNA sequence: TGTGCCAGCAGCGGTCCCTACAATGAGCAGTTCTTC. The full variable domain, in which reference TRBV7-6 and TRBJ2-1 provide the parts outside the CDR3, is GAGVSQSPRYKVTKRGQDVALRCDPISGHVSLYWYRQALGQGPEFLTYFNYEAQQDKSGLPNDRFSAERPEGSISTLTIQRTEQRDSAMYRCASSGPYNEQFFGPGTRLTVL.

The CDR3 loop reads CASSPSIGGPFF. CDR3 sequence (DNA): TGTGCCAGCAGTCCCTCGATCGGGGGCCCGTTCTTC. The chain combines TRBV27 with TRBJ2-1; possibly TRBD1 or TRBD2 for D (6 bases each). The germline CDR1 and CDR2 sequences are MNHEY and SMNVEV (reference sequence). V was cut by 5 bases and J by 15 bases, with 17 bases left in between. The CDR3 consists of 12 residues.

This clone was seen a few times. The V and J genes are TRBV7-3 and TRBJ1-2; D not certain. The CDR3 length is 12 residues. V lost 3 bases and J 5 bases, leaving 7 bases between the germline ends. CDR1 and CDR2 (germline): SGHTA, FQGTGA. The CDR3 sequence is CASSLMKYGYTF. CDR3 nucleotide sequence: TGTGCCAGCAGCTTGATGAAGTATGGCTACACCTTC. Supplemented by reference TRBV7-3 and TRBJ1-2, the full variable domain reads GAGVSQTPSNKVTEKGKYVELRCDPISGHTALYWYRQSLGQGPEFLIYFQGTGAADDSGLPNDRFFAVRPEGSVSTLKIQRTERGDSAVYLCASSLMKYGYTFGSGTRLTVV.

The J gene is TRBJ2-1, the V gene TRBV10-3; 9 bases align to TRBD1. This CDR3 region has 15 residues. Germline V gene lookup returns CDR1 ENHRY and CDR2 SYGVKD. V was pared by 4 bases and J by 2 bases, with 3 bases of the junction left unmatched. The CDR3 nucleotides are TGTGCCATCAGTGGAACAGGGGGCACCTACAATGAGCAGTTCTTC. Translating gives CAISGTGGTYNEQFF.

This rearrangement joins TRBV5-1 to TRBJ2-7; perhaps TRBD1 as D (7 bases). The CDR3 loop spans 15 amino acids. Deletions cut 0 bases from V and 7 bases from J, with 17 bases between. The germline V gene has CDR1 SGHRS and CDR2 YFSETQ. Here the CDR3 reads CASSLGAGGPEEQYF. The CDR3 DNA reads TGCGCCAGCAGCTTGGGGGCAGGGGGGCCTGAAGAGCAGTACTTC.

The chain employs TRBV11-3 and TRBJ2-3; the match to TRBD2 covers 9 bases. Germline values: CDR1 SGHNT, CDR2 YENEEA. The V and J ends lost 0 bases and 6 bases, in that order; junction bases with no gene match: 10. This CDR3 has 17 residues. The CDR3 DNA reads TGTGCCAGCAGCTTAGACGGCGGACTAAGCGGGAGGGATACGCAGTATTTT. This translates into CASSLDGGLSGRDTQYF.

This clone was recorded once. CDR3 bases: TGTGCCAGCAGGGGCCTATTTAGGAGGAGCACTGAAGCTTTCTTT. Translation gives CASRGLFRRSTEAFF. This chain links TRBV28 with TRBJ1-1; no reliable D call. The V end was cut by 6 bases, the J end by 4 bases, with 18 bases between. This CDR3 has 15 amino acids. Germline values: CDR1 MDHEN, CDR2 SYDVKM.

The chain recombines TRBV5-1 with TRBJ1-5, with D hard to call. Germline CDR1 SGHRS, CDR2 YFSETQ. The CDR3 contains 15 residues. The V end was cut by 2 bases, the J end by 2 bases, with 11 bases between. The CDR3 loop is CASSFDPQGNQPQHF. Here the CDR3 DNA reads TGCGCCAGCAGCTTTGATCCCCAGGGCAATCAGCCCCAGCATTTT.

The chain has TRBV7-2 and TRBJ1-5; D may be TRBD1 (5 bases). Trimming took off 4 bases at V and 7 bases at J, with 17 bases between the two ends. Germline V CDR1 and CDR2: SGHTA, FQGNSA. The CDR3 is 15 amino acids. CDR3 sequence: CASSSKLGENQPQHF. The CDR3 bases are TGTGCCAGCAGCTCAAAACTAGGGGAAAACCAGCCCCAGCATTTT.

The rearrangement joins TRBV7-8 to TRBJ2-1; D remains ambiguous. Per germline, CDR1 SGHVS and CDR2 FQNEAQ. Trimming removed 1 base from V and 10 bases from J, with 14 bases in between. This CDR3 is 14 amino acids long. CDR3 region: CASSLDLSSYEQFF. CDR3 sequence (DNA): TGTGCCAGCAGCTTAGATCTATCCAGCTACGAGCAGTTCTTC. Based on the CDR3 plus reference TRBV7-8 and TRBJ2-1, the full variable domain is GAGVSQSPRYKVAKRGQDVALRCDPISGHVSLFWYQQALGQGPEFLTYFQNEAQLDKSGLPSDRFFAERPEGSVSTLKIQRTQQEDSAVYLCASSLDLSSYEQFFGPGTRLTVL.

CDR3 nucleotide sequence: TGTGCCATCAGTGATAGGGCAGGGGCTAAGAACACTGAAGCTTTCTTT. The encoded protein is CAISDRAGAKNTEAFF. The chain recombines TRBV10-3 with TRBJ1-1, with D maybe TRBD1 (6 bases). Trimming took 3 bases from V and 1 from J, leaving 15 bases between them. The germline V gene encodes CDR1 ENHRY and CDR2 SYGVKD. The CDR3 spans 16 residues.

CDR3 in amino acids: CATFRLAGPSEQYF. The CDR3 DNA reads TGTGCCACCTTTCGACTAGCGGGCCCGAGCGAGCAGTACTTC. The genes are TRBV6-5 and TRBJ2-7; 10 bases are shared with TRBD2. The V segment lost 10 bases and the J segment 6 bases; nucleotides outside the gene matches: 12. CDR1 is MNHEY, CDR2 SVGAGI, per germline. This CDR3 has 14 residues.

DNA of the CDR3: TGTGCCAGTAGTACTTTCAGGGAGGGTGGGACAGATACGCAGTATTTT. Its protein product is CASSTFREGGTDTQYF. This rearrangement joins TRBV19 to TRBJ2-3; 7 nucleotides agree with TRBD2. J gave up 3 bases and V 4 bases, and 10 bases lay outside the gene matches. The CDR3 spans 16 residues. Germline V gene data show CDR1 as LNHDA and CDR2 as SQIVND (reference sequence). Supplemented by reference TRBV19 and TRBJ2-3, the full variable domain reads DGGITQSPKYLFRKEGQNVTLSCEQNLNHDAMYWYRQDPGQGLRLIYYSQIVNDFQKGDIAEGYSVSREKKESFPLTVTSAQKNPTAFYLCASSTFREGGTDTQYFGPGTRLTVL.

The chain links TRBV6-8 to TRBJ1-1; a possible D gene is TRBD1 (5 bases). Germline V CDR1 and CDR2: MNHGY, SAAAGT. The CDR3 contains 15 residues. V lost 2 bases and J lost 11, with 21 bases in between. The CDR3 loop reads CASSYPTDPGPRAFF. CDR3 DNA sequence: TGTGCCAGCAGTTACCCCACCGACCCGGGGCCGAGGGCTTTCTTT.

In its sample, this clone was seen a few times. The CDR3 sequence is CASSSDRTHGEQYF. Here the CDR3 DNA reads TGTGCCAGCAGTTCGGACAGGACCCATGGCGAGCAGTACTTC. This chain uses TRBV28 with TRBJ2-7; 7 bases fit TRBD1. This CDR3 has 14 amino acids. V was clipped by 4 bases and J by 6 bases; unmatched bases: 9. CDR1 is MDHEN and CDR2 is SYDVKM in the germline V gene.

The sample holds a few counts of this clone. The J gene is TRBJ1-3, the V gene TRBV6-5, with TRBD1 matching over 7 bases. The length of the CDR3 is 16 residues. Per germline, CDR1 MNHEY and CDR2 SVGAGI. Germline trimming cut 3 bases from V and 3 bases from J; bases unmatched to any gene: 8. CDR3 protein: CASSYSRQGGGNTIYF. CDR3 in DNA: TGTGCCAGCAGTTATTCCCGACAGGGCGGTGGAAACACCATATATTTT.

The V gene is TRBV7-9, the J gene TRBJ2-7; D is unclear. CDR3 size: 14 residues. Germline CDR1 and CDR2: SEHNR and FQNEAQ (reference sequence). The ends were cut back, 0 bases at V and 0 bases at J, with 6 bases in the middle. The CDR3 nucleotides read TGTGCCAGCAGCTTAGCCACTGGCTCCTACGAGCAGTACTTC. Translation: CASSLATGSYEQYF.

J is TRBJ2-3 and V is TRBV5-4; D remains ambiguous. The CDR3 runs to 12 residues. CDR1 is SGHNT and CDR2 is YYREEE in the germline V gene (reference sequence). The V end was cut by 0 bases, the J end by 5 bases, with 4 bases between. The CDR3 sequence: CASSLGEDTQYF. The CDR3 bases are TGTGCCAGCAGCTTGGGGGAAGATACGCAGTATTTT. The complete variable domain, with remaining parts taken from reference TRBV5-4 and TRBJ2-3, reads ETGVTQSPTHLIKTRGQQVTLRCSSQSGHNTVSWYQQALGQGPQFIFQYYREEENGRGNFPPRFSGLQFPNYSSELNVNALELDDSALYLCASSLGEDTQYFGPGTRLTVL.

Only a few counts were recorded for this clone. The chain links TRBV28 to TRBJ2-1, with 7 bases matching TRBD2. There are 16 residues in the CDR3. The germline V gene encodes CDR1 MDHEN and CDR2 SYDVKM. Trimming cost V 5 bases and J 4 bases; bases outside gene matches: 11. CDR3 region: CASSPQRGRGYNEQFF. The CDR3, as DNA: TGTGCCAGCAGTCCTCAGCGGGGCCGGGGGTACAATGAGCAGTTCTTC.

CDR3 protein: CASSPLHREAGYTF. The CDR3 DNA follows: TGTGCCAGCTCACCCCTCCACAGGGAGGCTGGCTACACCTTC. J is TRBJ1-2 and V is TRBV18; TRBD1 might be the D (6 bases). The CDR3 extends over 14 amino acids. V gave up 3 bases and J gave up 7 bases, with 15 bases separating them. CDR1 is KGHSH, CDR2 LQKENI, per germline.